This entry concerns a single T cell receptor (beta chain). Its antigen is as yet unknown. The sample comes from a study of chemoradiotherapy in HPV16-positive cancers. Germline-derived CDR1 and CDR2 are SGHTA and FQGTGA. The V and J ends lost 2 bases and 4 bases respectively, with 5 bases between them. CDR3 length: 13 residues. Clones were sequenced by immunoSEQ multiplex PCR, and TCRdb holds only the in-frame ones, with some missing. The sample has tens of thousands of clones; around 90% are singletons. Study-wide findings and caveats: Non-HPV-specific T cells did not expand in tumors during treatment, whereas candidate HPV-specific clones and E7-related motifs did.

Repeated repertoire sampling spanned the course of chemoradiotherapy. The material was blood, obtained from a patient who underwent chemoradiotherapy. This TCR came from a human donor with HPV-associated anogenital cancer. This chain joins TRBV7-3 and TRBJ1-4, with D uncertain. The CDR3 DNA follows: TGTGCCAGCAGCTTATCAGATAATGAAAAACTGTTTTTT. Its protein is CASSLSDNEKLFF.